The 13 T cell receptor beta chains given below trace back to one sample, sequenced in a study of high-grade serous ovarian cancer treatment subgroups. The tumor samples were collected prior to definitive surgery or chemotherapy. Method: immunoSEQ multiplex PCR; TCRdb's copy keeps in-frame clones and lacks some. The sample records roughly 5,300 clones, about 70% being singletons. Material: tumor tissue. The receptors were sampled from a human patient with high-grade serous ovarian cancer.

This clone was recorded a few times. J is TRBJ1-2 and V is TRBV9, with 7 positions matching TRBD1. CDR1 and CDR2 (germline): SGDLS, YYNGEE. CDR3 size: 14 residues. Trimming took 0 bases from V and 8 from J; bases not matched to a gene: 7. The CDR3 reads CASSVAPQGGGYTF. The CDR3 coding sequence is TGTGCCAGCAGCGTAGCTCCGCAGGGGGGAGGCTACACCTTC.

The count of this clone is one. The V gene is TRBV7-9, the J gene TRBJ1-5; tentatively, D is TRBD1 (5 bases). Germline CDR1 SEHNR, CDR2 FQNEAQ (reference sequence). The CDR3 consists of 15 residues. Trimming removed 5 bases at V and 3 bases at J, with 14 bases between. The CDR3 nucleotides read TGTGCCAGCAGCCCCCCTGGAGGGGACAATCAGCCCCAGCATTTT. Amino acids: CASSPPGGDNQPQHF.

The chain carries TRBV7-2 and TRBJ2-1; TRBD2 might be the D (6 bases). Germline V lookup: CDR1 SGHTA, CDR2 FQGNSA. The CDR3 has 18 residues. V lost 1 base and J 0 bases, leaving 16 bases between the germline ends. As DNA, the CDR3 is TGTGCCAGCAGCTTAGATGGTCGGGGGTTGAACTCCTACAATGAGCAGTTCTTC. Translating it yields CASSLDGRGLNSYNEQFF. Complete variable domain (other parts from reference TRBV7-2 and TRBJ2-1): GAGVSQSPSNKVTEKGKDVELRCDPISGHTALYWYRQSLGQGLEFLIYFQGNSAPDKSGLPSDRFSAERTGGSVSTLTIQRTQQEDSAVYLCASSLDGRGLNSYNEQFFGPGTRLTVL.

The chain employs TRBV11-2 and TRBJ1-1, with 7 bases identical to TRBD1. The CDR3 contains 16 residues. The junction had 15 bases not matched to a gene; V was cut back by 6 bases and J by 5 bases. Per the germline V gene, CDR1 is SGHAT and CDR2 is FQNNGV. Written as DNA, the CDR3 is TGTGCCAGCAGTAGGGACAGTGTCGTGGTGCGGACTGAAGCTTTCTTT. Residues: CASSRDSVVVRTEAFF.

The J gene is TRBJ2-1, the V gene TRBV19; D may match TRBD1 or TRBD2 (5 bases each). The CDR3 extends over 14 amino acids. V lost 1 base, J lost 4 bases, and 8 bases lay in between. Germline-derived CDR1 and CDR2 are LNHDA and SQIVND (reference sequence). CDR3 sequence reads: CASSIVGEYNEQFF. CDR3 bases: TGTGCCAGTAGTATAGTGGGGGAGTACAATGAGCAGTTCTTC.

This chain connects TRBV6-6 to TRBJ1-3; no clear D. Germline loops: CDR1 MNHNY, CDR2 SVGAGI (reference sequence). V dropped 1 base and J dropped 4 bases, with 8 bases sitting between them. The CDR3 consists of 14 residues. The CDR3, as DNA: TGTGCCAGCAGTTACTTGACGGGCGGAAACACCATATATTTT. It yields the protein CASSYLTGGNTIYF.

The genes are TRBV25-1 and TRBJ1-1, with D uncertain. The CDR3 has 13 amino acids. Germline V gene lookup returns CDR1 MGHDK and CDR2 SYGVNS. The V and J ends lost 4 bases and 3 bases respectively, with 9 bases between them. The CDR3 sequence: CASSGSTDTEAFF. In DNA, the CDR3 is TGTGCCAGCAGTGGATCTACAGACACTGAAGCTTTCTTT.

This clone was observed once. V gene TRBV25-1 combines with J gene TRBJ1-2; D gene ambiguous. Per the germline V gene, CDR1 is MGHDK and CDR2 is SYGVNS. Deletions cut 2 bases from V and 4 bases from J, with 17 bases between. This CDR3 is 16 amino acids long. The CDR3 region has the DNA TGTGCCAGCAGTGAAGTGGCGGGTGGCGATGTCTATGGCTACACCTTC. Protein product: CASSEVAGGDVYGYTF.

This chain joins TRBV5-1 and TRBJ1-1, with D possibly TRBD1 on 5 matching bases. Looked up from germline, CDR1 is SGHRS and CDR2 is YFSETQ. The V end lost 0 bases, the J end lost 8 bases, and 17 bases lay between the germline ends. The CDR3 has 15 residues. For the CDR3, the DNA is TGCGCCAGCAGCTTGGAAGGGGCCATCGGCCGCGAAGCTTTCTTT. This codes for CASSLEGAIGREAFF.

V is TRBV27 and J is TRBJ2-2; D possibly uses TRBD1 or TRBD2 (6 bases each). The CDR3 spans 15 residues. Trimming stripped 2 bases from V and 3 bases from J, with 10 bases between. Germline assignment: CDR1 MNHEY and CDR2 SMNVEV (reference sequence). For the CDR3, the DNA is TGTGCCAGCAGTTTAAGTGGGGGGCACACCGGGGAGCTGTTTTTT. This gives the protein CASSLSGGHTGELFF.

V is TRBV10-3 and J is TRBJ2-3; 10 bases agree with TRBD2. The germline V gene encodes CDR1 ENHRY and CDR2 SYGVKD. The CDR3 is made up of 16 amino acids. Trimming removed 6 bases from V and 2 bases from J; junction bases left unmatched: 8. The CDR3 nucleotides read TGTGCCATCAGCCCCGGTAGCGGGGGGTACACAGATACGCAGTATTTT. Its protein product is CAISPGSGGYTDTQYF.

The CDR3 nucleotides are TGTGCCAGCAGCTTGTCTCAGGGCGGGAACACTGAAGCTTTCTTT. Protein: CASSLSQGGNTEAFF. This chain uses TRBV5-4 with TRBJ1-1; tentatively, D is TRBD1 (5 bases). This CDR3 has 15 residues. V was cut by 1 base and J by 1 base, with 11 bases left in between. Germline CDR1 SGHNT, CDR2 YYREEE (reference sequence).

The CDR3 DNA reads TGCAGCGTTGAAATTCTAGCACTTCAAGAGACCCAGTACTTC. Encoded protein: CSVEILALQETQYF. V and J are TRBV29-1 and TRBJ2-5, with a weak D call TRBD2 (5 bases). In germline, CDR1 is SQVTM, CDR2 ANQGSEA. This CDR3 spans 14 amino acids. Trimming removed 2 bases at V and 2 bases at J, with 12 bases between.